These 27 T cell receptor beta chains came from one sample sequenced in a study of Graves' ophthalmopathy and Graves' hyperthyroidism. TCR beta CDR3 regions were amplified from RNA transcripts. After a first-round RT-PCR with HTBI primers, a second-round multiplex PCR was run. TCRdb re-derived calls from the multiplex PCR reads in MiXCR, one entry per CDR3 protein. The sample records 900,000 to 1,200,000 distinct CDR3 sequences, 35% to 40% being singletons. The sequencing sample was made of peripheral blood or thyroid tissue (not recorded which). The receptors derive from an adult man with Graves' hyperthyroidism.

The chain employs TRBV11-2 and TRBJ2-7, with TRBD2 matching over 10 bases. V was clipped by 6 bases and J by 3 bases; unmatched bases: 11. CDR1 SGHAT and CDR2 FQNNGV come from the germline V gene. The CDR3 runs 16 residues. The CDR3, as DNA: TGTGCCAGCAGTCGTGAGATTAGCGGGAGGAGCTACGAGCAGTACTTC. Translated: CASSREISGRSYEQYF.

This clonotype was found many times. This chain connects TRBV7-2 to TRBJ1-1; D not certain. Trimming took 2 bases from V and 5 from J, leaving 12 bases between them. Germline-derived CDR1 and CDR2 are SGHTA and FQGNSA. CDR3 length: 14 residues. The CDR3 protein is CASSLIGEGTEAFF. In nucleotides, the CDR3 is TGTGCCAGCAGCTTAATTGGGGAAGGGACTGAAGCTTTCTTT.

This CDR3 is CASSWGLAERVFF. CDR3 DNA sequence: TGTGCCAGCAGCTGGGGGTTGGCCGAAAGGGTGTTTTTT. The chain uses TRBV5-5 and TRBJ1-4; weak D call: TRBD1 (5 bases). The V end was cut by 3 bases, the J end by 15 bases, with 18 bases between. Germline V gene data show CDR1 as SGHKS and CDR2 as YYEKEE (reference sequence). The CDR3 length is 13 residues.

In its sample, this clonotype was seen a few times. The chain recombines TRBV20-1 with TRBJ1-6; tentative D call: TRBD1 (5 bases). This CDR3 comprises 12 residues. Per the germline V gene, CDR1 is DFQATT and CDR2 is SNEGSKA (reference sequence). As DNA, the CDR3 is TGCAGCGCCAGACAGCCGAATTCACCCCTCCACTTT. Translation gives CSARQPNSPLHF.

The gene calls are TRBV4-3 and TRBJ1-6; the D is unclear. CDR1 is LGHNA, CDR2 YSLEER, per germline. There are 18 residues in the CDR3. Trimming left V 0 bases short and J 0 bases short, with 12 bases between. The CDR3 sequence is CASSQDRRRSSYNSPLHF. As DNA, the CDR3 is TGCGCCAGCAGCCAAGATAGGCGGCGGAGCTCCTATAATTCACCCCTCCACTTT.

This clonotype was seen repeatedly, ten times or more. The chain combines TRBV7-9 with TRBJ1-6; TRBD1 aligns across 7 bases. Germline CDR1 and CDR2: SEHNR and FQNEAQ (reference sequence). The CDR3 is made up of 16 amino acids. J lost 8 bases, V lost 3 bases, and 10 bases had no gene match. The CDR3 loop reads CASSFNRTGRDSPLHF. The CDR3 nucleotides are TGTGCCAGCAGCTTTAACCGGACAGGAAGAGATTCACCCCTCCACTTT.

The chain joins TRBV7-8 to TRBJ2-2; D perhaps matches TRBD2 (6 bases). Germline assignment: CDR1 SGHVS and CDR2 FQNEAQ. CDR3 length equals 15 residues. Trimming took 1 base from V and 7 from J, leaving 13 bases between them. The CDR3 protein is CASSLGGGNGGELFF. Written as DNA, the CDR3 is TGTGCCAGCAGCTTAGGTGGAGGGAACGGCGGGGAGCTGTTTTTT.

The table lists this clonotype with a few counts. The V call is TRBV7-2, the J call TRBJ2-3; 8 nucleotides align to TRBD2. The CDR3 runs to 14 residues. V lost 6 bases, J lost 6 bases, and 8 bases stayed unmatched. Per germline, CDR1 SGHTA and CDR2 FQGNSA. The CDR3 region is CASSASRGGDTQYF. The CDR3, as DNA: TGTGCCAGCAGTGCATCCCGGGGGGGGGATACGCAGTATTTT.

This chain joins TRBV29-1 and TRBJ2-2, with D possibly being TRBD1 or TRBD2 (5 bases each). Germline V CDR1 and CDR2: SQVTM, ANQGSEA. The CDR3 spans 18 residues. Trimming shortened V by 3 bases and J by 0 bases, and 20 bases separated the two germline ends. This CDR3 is CSVEGPFPTPPNTGELFF. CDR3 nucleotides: TGCAGCGTTGAGGGACCTTTCCCGACCCCCCCGAACACCGGGGAGCTGTTTTTT.

The CDR3 protein is CATSTSTGENTEAFF. The CDR3 nucleotides are TGTGCCACCAGCACTTCGACAGGGGAGAACACTGAAGCTTTCTTT. The chain combines TRBV15 with TRBJ1-1, with 8 bases fitting TRBD1. Losses at the gene ends were 4 bases for V and 1 base for J; bases not matched to a gene: 5. The CDR3 loop spans 15 amino acids. Germline CDR1 reads LNHNV; CDR2 reads YYDKDF (reference sequence).

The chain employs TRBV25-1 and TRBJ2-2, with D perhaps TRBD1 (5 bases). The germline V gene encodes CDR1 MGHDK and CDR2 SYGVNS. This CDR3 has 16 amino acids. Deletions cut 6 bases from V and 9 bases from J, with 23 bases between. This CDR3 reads CASSQRSGMILRELFF. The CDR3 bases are TGTGCCAGCAGCCAACGATCAGGGATGATTCTACGGGAGCTGTTTTTT.

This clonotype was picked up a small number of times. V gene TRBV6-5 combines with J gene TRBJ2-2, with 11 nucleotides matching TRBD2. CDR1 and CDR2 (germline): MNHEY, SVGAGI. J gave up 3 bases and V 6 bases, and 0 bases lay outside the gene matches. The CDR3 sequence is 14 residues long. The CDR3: CASRTSGDTGELFF. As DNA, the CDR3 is TGTGCCAGCAGGACTAGCGGGGACACCGGGGAGCTGTTTTTT.

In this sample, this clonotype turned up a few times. The CDR3 spells CSASRRGRRETQYF. The CDR3 DNA is TGCAGTGCTAGTCGTAGGGGCCGTCGGGAGACCCAGTACTTC. V gene TRBV20-1 combines with J gene TRBJ2-5, with TRBD1 as a possible D gene (5 bases). The V gene lost 3 bases and the J gene lost 5 bases, with 16 bases spanning the gap. Germline lookup yields CDR1 DFQATT and CDR2 SNEGSKA (reference sequence). This CDR3 spans 14 amino acids.

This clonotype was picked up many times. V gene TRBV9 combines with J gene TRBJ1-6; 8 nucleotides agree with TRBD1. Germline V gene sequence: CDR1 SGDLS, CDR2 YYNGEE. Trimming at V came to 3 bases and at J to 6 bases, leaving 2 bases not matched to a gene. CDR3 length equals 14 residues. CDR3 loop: CASSADRVNSPLHF. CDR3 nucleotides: TGTGCCAGCAGCGCGGACAGGGTTAATTCACCCCTCCACTTT.

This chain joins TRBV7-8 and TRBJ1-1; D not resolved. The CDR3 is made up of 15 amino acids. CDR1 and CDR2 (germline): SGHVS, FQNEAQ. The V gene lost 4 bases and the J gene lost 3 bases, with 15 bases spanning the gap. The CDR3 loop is CASSSSALRDTEAFF. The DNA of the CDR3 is TGTGCCAGCAGCTCCTCGGCACTGAGGGACACTGAAGCTTTCTTT.

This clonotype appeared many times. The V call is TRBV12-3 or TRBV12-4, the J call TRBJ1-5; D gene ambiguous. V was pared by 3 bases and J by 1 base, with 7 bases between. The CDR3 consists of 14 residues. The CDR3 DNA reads TGTGCCAGCAGTTTCGCGGGAAGCAATCAGCCCCAGCATTTT. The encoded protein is CASSFAGSNQPQHF.

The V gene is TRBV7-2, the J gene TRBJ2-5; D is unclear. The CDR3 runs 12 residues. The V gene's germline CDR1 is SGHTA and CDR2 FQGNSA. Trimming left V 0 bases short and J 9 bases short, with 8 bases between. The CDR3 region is CASSLAPSPQYF. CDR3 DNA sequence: TGTGCCAGCAGCTTAGCCCCCTCCCCCCAGTACTTC.

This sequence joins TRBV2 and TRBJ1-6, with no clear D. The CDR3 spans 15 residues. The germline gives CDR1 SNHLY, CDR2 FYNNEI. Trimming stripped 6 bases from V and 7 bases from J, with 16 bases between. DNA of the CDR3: TGTGCCAGCAGCCCAAGTCGGCCGATAAATTCACCCCTCCACTTT. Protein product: CASSPSRPINSPLHF.

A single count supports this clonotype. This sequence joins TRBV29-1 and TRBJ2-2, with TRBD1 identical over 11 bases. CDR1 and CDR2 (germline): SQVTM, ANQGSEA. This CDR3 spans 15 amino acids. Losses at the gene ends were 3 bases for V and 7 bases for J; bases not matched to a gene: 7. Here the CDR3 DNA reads TGCAGCGTTGAGGGGGACAGGGGGTTGAGCGGGGAGCTGTTTTTT. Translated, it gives CSVEGDRGLSGELFF.

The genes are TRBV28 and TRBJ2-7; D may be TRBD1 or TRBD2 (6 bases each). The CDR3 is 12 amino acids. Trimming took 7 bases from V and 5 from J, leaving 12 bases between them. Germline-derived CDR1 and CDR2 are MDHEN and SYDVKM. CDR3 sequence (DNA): TGTGCCAGCAAGGGGGGTTTGAACGAGCAGTACTTC. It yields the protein CASKGGLNEQYF.

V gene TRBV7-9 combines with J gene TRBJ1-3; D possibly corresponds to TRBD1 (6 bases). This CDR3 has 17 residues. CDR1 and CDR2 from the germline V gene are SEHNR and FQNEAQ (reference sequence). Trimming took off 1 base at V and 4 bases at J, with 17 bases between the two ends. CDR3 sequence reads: CASSLEIGGSAGNTIYF. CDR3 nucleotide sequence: TGTGCCAGCAGCTTAGAGATAGGGGGATCAGCGGGAAACACCATATATTTT.

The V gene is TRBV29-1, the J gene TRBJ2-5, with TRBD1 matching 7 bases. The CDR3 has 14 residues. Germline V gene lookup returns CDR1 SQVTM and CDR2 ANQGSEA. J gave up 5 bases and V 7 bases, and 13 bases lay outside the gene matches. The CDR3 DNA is TGCAGCGCTACGGCGACAGGGCCACTCGAGACCCAGTACTTC. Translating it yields CSATATGPLETQYF.

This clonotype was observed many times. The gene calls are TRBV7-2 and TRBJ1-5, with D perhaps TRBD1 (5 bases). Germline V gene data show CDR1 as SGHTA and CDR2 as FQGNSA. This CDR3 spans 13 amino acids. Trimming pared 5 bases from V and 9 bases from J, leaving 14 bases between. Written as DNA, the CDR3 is TGTGCCAGCAGCCCCGGCCGGGGCGGGCCCCAGCATTTT. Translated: CASSPGRGGPQHF.

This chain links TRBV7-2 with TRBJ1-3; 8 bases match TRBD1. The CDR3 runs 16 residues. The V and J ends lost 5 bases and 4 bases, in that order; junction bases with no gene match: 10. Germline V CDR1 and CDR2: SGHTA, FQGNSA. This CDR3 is CASSARTGIWGNTIYF. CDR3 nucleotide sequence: TGTGCCAGCAGCGCAAGGACAGGGATTTGGGGAAACACCATATATTTT.

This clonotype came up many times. This CDR3 is CSAREGPSTYNSPLHF. The DNA of the CDR3 is TGCAGTGCTAGAGAGGGACCTAGCACGTATAATTCACCCCTCCACTTT. The rearrangement joins TRBV20-1 to TRBJ1-6, with D tentatively TRBD1 (5 bases). Germline CDR1 and CDR2: DFQATT and SNEGSKA (reference sequence). This CDR3 is built from 16 residues. V dropped 0 bases and J dropped 4 bases, with 13 bases sitting between them.

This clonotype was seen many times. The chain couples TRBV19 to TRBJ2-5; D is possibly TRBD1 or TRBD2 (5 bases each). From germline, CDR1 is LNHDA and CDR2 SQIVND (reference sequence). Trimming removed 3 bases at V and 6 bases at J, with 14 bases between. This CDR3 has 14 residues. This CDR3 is CASSIRDLDQTQYF. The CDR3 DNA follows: TGTGCCAGTAGTATCCGGGACCTGGACCAGACCCAGTACTTC.

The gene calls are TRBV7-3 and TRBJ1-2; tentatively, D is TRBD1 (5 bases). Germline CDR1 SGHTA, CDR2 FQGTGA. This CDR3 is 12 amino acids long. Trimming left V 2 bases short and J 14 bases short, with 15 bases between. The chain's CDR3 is CASSLGGRGQTF. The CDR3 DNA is TGTGCCAGCAGCTTAGGAGGGAGGGGCCAAACCTTC. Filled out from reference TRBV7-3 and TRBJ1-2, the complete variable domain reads GAGVSQTPSNKVTEKGKYVELRCDPISGHTALYWYRQSLGQGPEFLIYFQGTGAADDSGLPNDRFFAVRPEGSVSTLKIQRTERGDSAVYLCASSLGGRGQTFGSGTRLTVV.